Following are 21 T cell receptor beta chains from one sample sequenced in a study of T-cell reconstitution after alpha-beta-depleted transplantation in children. TCRbeta library preparation incorporated unique molecular identifiers. TCRdb independently ran MiXCR on the PCR reads; one entry per CDR3 protein. Of about 440,000 distinct CDR3 sequences in the sample, about 40% were seen once. Sequencing used PBMCs, obtained before TCRalphabeta/CD19-depleted stem cell transplant. The receptors here all came from a girl aged 2 to 9 with aplastic anemia, due to receive a stem cell transplant.

This clonotype has a handful of counts. The chain carries TRBV6-2 or TRBV6-3 and TRBJ2-7; TRBD1 matches 9 bases. This CDR3 contains 12 residues. The V segment lost 5 bases and the J segment 6 bases; nucleotides outside the gene matches: 2. The germline V gene encodes CDR1 MNHEY and CDR2 SVGEGT. The CDR3 reads CASSGTGTEQYF. In DNA, the CDR3 is TGTGCCAGCAGTGGGACAGGGACCGAGCAGTACTTC.

This clonotype was observed many times. The chain has TRBV15 and TRBJ2-7, with 9 bases aligning to TRBD1. Losses at the gene ends were 3 bases for V and 0 bases for J; bases not matched to a gene: 0. Per germline, CDR1 LNHNV and CDR2 YYDKDF (reference sequence). The CDR3 extends over 14 amino acids. The CDR3, as DNA: TGTGCCACCAGCAGGGACAGGGGCTCCTACGAGCAGTACTTC. Its translation is CATSRDRGSYEQYF.

The rearrangement links TRBV27 to TRBJ2-7; D tentatively reads TRBD1 or TRBD2 (5 bases each). The germline V and J ends were trimmed by 4 bases and 1 base, with 17 bases remaining between them. Germline assignment: CDR1 MNHEY and CDR2 SMNVEV (reference sequence). This CDR3 comprises 16 residues. The CDR3 protein is CASSSLRGSNSYEQYF. CDR3 in DNA: TGTGCCAGCAGTTCCCTCCGGGGCTCGAATTCCTACGAGCAGTACTTC.

The chain recombines TRBV20-1 with TRBJ2-3; either TRBD1 or TRBD2 may fit D (6 bases each). Looked up from germline, CDR1 is DFQATT and CDR2 is SNEGSKA (reference sequence). Trimming shortened V by 2 bases and J by 6 bases, and 12 bases separated the two germline ends. CDR3 length: 13 amino acids. The CDR3 DNA is TGCAGTGCTAGACCCCCGGGGGCGGATACGCAGTATTTT. Translation gives CSARPPGADTQYF.

There are a few counts of this clonotype. The V call is TRBV6-1, the J call TRBJ1-5, with a possible D match to TRBD1 (6 bases). The CDR3 totals 15 residues. The V end was cut by 10 bases, the J end by 3 bases, with 19 bases between. Germline assignment: CDR1 MNHNS and CDR2 SASEGT. This CDR3 reads CATSTPGQYNQPQHF. CDR3 coding DNA: TGTGCCACGTCAACTCCGGGACAATACAATCAGCCCCAGCATTTT.

This clonotype was seen more than once but under ten times. The chain carries TRBV27 and TRBJ2-2, with a weak D call TRBD2 (5 bases). The CDR3 loop spans 13 amino acids. In germline, CDR1 is MNHEY, CDR2 SMNVEV (reference sequence). V was clipped by 6 bases and J by 4 bases, with 9 bases between them. CDR3 in amino acids: CASRLESTGELFF. In DNA form, the CDR3 reads TGTGCCAGCAGACTAGAAAGCACCGGGGAGCTGTTTTTT.

This clonotype was picked up many times. The chain couples TRBV20-1 to TRBJ2-1; D is ambiguous. CDR1 and CDR2 from the germline V gene are DFQATT and SNEGSKA (reference sequence). The CDR3 runs to 15 residues. Trimming cost V 1 base and J 2 bases, with 12 bases left between them. The CDR3 is CSARAGQSPYNEQFF. The CDR3, as DNA: TGCAGTGCTAGAGCTGGGCAGAGCCCCTACAATGAGCAGTTCTTC.

This clonotype was seen more than once but under ten times. This chain joins TRBV14 and TRBJ2-1; D ambiguous. Trimming removed 6 bases at V and 7 bases at J, with 10 bases between. The CDR3 runs to 12 residues. CDR1 SGHDN and CDR2 FVKESK come from the germline V gene. CDR3 region: CASSWVGNEQFF. CDR3 sequence (DNA): TGTGCCAGCAGTTGGGTGGGGAATGAGCAGTTCTTC.

V and J are TRBV28 and TRBJ2-1, with D possibly TRBD2 on 6 matching bases. Germline assignment: CDR1 MDHEN and CDR2 SYDVKM. V dropped 5 bases and J dropped 3 bases, with 11 bases sitting between them. The CDR3 loop spans 14 amino acids. CDR3 nucleotides: TGTGCCAGCAGTGTCTCGACTAGCTACAATGAGCAGTTCTTC. It codes for CASSVSTSYNEQFF.

The rearrangement links TRBV6-1 to TRBJ2-1, with D maybe TRBD2 (6 bases). The V gene lost 8 bases and the J gene lost 7 bases, with 12 bases spanning the gap. The CDR3 runs to 12 residues. The germline V gene encodes CDR1 MNHNS and CDR2 SASEGT. In DNA, the CDR3 is TGTGCCAGCGTACCGGAGGGAAATGAGCAGTTCTTC. It translates to CASVPEGNEQFF.

This clonotype was seen just once. The chain couples TRBV20-1 to TRBJ2-3, with 13 bases that match TRBD2. This CDR3 contains 15 residues. From germline, CDR1 is DFQATT and CDR2 SNEGSKA (reference sequence). V shed 6 bases and J 4 bases; nucleotides not matched to a gene: 7. The CDR3 DNA is TGCAGTGCCCAAGGACTAGCGGGGGTAGCAGATACGCAGTATTTT. The encoded protein is CSAQGLAGVADTQYF.

The chain combines TRBV5-4 with TRBJ1-2, with a tentative D call TRBD1 (5 bases). V lost 0 bases and J 2 bases, leaving 14 bases between the germline ends. Germline loops: CDR1 SGHNT, CDR2 YYREEE (reference sequence). CDR3 length: 16 amino acids. The CDR3 bases are TGTGCCAGCAGCTTGGTCCGGGGCCGCGTCAACTATGGCTACACCTTC. It encodes CASSLVRGRVNYGYTF.

The chain links TRBV28 to TRBJ1-1; D is unresolved. The CDR3 contains 11 residues. V was clipped by 5 bases and J by 10 bases, with 11 bases between them. Germline V gives CDR1 MDHEN, CDR2 SYDVKM. In DNA form, the CDR3 reads TGTGCCAGCAGTGAAAGGGAAGTAGCTTTCTTT. This codes for CASSEREVAFF.

This clonotype was counted between two and nine times. The J gene is TRBJ2-1, the V gene TRBV2; D gene uncertain. Germline assignment: CDR1 SNHLY and CDR2 FYNNEI. CDR3 size: 11 residues. Trimming removed 8 bases at V and 5 bases at J, with 7 bases between. CDR3 sequence: CASRSNNEQFF. The CDR3 bases are TGTGCCAGCCGATCGAACAATGAGCAGTTCTTC.

This clonotype was detected ten times or more. The chain links TRBV29-1 to TRBJ2-7; no clear D gene. Trimming removed 4 bases at V and 2 bases at J, with 18 bases between. Looked up from germline, CDR1 is SQVTM and CDR2 is ANQGSEA. The CDR3 runs to 15 residues. Written as DNA, the CDR3 is TGCAGCGTTGGGGCTCTCACTCTCGGAACCTACGAGCAGTACTTC. The encoded protein is CSVGALTLGTYEQYF.

This clonotype was counted only a few times. The chain carries TRBV6-1 and TRBJ2-3, with unresolved D. The V gene's germline CDR1 is MNHNS and CDR2 SASEGT. CDR3 size: 12 residues. The germline V and J ends were trimmed by 11 bases and 1 base, with 10 bases remaining between them. CDR3 protein: CAHAHGTDTQYF. For the CDR3, the DNA is TGTGCCCACGCGCACGGCACAGATACGCAGTATTTT.

CDR3 in amino acids: CASSQTQGGGETQYF. The CDR3 DNA reads TGTGCCAGCAGCCAAACCCAAGGGGGCGGAGAGACCCAGTACTTC. This chain connects TRBV14 to TRBJ2-5, with 7 bases fitting TRBD1. Germline lookup yields CDR1 SGHDN and CDR2 FVKESK. After removal of 2 bases from V and 4 bases from J, the junction contained 7 bases not matched to a gene. The CDR3 totals 15 residues.

The V and J genes are TRBV28 and TRBJ2-7; D is undetermined. V dropped 7 bases and J dropped 2 bases, with 15 bases sitting between them. Germline lookup yields CDR1 MDHEN and CDR2 SYDVKM. The CDR3 extends over 14 amino acids. The CDR3 DNA reads as TGTGCCAGCAAAAGAGGACGGTTTACCTACGAGCAGTACTTC. Protein: CASKRGRFTYEQYF.

This clonotype showed up just a few times. This chain joins TRBV15 and TRBJ2-2; 11 bases agree with TRBD1. Trimming removed 5 bases from V and 1 base from J; junction bases left unmatched: 6. CDR3 size: 17 residues. Germline-derived CDR1 and CDR2 are LNHNV and YYDKDF (reference sequence). In nucleotides, the CDR3 is TGTGCCACCAGCCCTGGGACAGGGGGTCTGAACACCGGGGAGCTGTTTTTT. Its translation is CATSPGTGGLNTGELFF. Full variable domain (outside the CDR3, taken from reference TRBV15 and TRBJ2-2): DAMVIQNPRYQVTQFGKPVTLSCSQTLNHNVMYWYQQKSSQAPKLLFHYYDKDFNNEADTPDNFQSRRPNTSFCFLDIRSPGLGDTAMYLCATSPGTGGLNTGELFFGEGSRLTVL.

This chain uses TRBV6-5 with TRBJ2-5; 7 positions agree with TRBD2. The V segment lost 1 base and the J segment 2 bases; nucleotides outside the gene matches: 4. The CDR3 totals 15 residues. Germline assignment: CDR1 MNHEY and CDR2 SVGAGI. The CDR3 region is CASSYWRGKQETQYF. In nucleotides, the CDR3 is TGTGCCAGCAGTTACTGGCGGGGGAAACAAGAGACCCAGTACTTC.

Many counts were recorded for this clonotype. V usage is TRBV20-1 and J usage is TRBJ2-4; perhaps D is TRBD1 or TRBD2 (5 bases each). With 6 bases removed from V and 2 bases from J, the gap between germline ends came to 11 bases. The V gene's germline CDR1 is DFQATT and CDR2 SNEGSKA (reference sequence). This CDR3 region has 13 residues. The CDR3 DNA follows: TGCAGTGCCAAAGAGGGGTCCAAAAACATTCAGTACTTC. Translated: CSAKEGSKNIQYF.